These 3 T cell receptor beta chains originate from one sample sequenced in a study of CD8 T cells in Susac syndrome. The RNA, about 0.45 to 1 ug, was put through reverse transcription using random hexamers. MiXCR was run by TCRdb on the immunoSEQ multiplex PCR reads, yielding one entry per CDR3 protein. The sample holds about 280,000 distinct CDR3 sequences, about 85% seen once. The specimen was CD8+ T cells from PBMCs. The receptors shown here come from a human donor with multiple sclerosis.

The V call is TRBV4-1, the J call TRBJ2-2; D remains ambiguous. The germline CDR1 and CDR2 sequences are MGHRA and YSYEKL. This CDR3 contains 17 residues. Trimming shortened V by 0 bases and J by 1 base, and 12 bases separated the two germline ends. CDR3 protein: CASSQDQRLRNTGELFF. As DNA, the CDR3 is TGCGCCAGCAGCCAAGATCAGCGCCTCAGGAACACCGGGGAGCTGTTTTTT.

The chain recombines TRBV7-9 with TRBJ2-7; no firm D call. This CDR3 region has 14 residues. Between the trimmed V and J ends, which lost 1 base and 6 bases, there was a span of 13 bases. Germline CDR1 and CDR2: SEHNR and FQNEAQ (reference sequence). The CDR3 bases are TGTGCCAGCAGCTTAGGACTGTCCTCGGGCGAGCAGTACTTC. Translation gives CASSLGLSSGEQYF.

The chain joins TRBV23-1 to TRBJ2-2; D uncertain. TRBV23-1 is annotated as an ORF whose role is uncertain. Trimming removed 3 bases at V and 5 bases at J, with 19 bases between. The CDR3 runs to 17 residues. CDR3: CASSHVLKPLKTGELFF. The CDR3, as DNA: TGCGCCAGCAGTCATGTTCTAAAACCCCTCAAAACCGGGGAGCTGTTTTTT.